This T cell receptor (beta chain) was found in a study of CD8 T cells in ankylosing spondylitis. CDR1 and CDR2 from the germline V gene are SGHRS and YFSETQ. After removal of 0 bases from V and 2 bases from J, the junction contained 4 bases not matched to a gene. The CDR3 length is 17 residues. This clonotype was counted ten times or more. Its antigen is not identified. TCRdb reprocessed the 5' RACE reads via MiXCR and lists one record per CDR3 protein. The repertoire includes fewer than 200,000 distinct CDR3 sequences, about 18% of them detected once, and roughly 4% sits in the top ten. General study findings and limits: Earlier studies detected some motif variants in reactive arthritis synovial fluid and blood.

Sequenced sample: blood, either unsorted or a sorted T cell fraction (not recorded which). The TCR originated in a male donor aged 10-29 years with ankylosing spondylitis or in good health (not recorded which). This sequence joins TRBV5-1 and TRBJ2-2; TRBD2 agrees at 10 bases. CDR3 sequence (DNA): TGCGCCAGCAGCTTGGTTTCTAGCGGGAGAAACACCGGGGAGCTGTTTTTT. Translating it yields CASSLVSSGRNTGELFF.